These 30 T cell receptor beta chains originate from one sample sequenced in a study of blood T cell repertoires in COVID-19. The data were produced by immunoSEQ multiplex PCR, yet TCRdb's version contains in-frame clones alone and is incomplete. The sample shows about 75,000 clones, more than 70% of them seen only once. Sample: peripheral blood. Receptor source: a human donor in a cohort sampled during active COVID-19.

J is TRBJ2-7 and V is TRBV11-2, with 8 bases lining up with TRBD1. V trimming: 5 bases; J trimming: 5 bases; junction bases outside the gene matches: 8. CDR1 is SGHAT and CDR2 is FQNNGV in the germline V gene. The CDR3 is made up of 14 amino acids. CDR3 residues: CASSPRTGSHEQYF. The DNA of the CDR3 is TGTGCCAGCAGCCCTCGGACAGGGTCCCACGAGCAGTACTTC. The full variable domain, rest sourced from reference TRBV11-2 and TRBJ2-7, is EAGVAQSPRYKIIEKRQSVAFWCNPISGHATLYWYQQILGQGPKLLIQFQNNGVVDDSQLPKDRFSAERLKGVDSTLKIQPAKLEDSAVYLCASSPRTGSHEQYFGPGTRLTVT.

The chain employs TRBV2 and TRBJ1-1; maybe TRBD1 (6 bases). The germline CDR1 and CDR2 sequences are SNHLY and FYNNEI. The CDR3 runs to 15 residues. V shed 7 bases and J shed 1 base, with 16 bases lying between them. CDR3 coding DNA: TGTGCCAGCAAAGGACAGATCGGTCGGAACACTGAAGCTTTCTTT. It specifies CASKGQIGRNTEAFF. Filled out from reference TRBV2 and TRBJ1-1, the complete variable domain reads EPEVTQTPSHQVTQMGQEVILRCVPISNHLYFYWYRQILGQKVEFLVSFYNNEISEKSEIFDDQFSVERPDGSNFTLKIRSTKLEDSAMYFCASKGQIGRNTEAFFGQGTRLTVV.

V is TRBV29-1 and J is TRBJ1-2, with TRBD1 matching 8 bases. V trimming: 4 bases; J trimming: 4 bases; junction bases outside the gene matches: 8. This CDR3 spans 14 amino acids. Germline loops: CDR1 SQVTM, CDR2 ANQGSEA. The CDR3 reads CSVGGGQVGYGYTF. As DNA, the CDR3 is TGCAGCGTTGGGGGGGGACAGGTTGGCTATGGCTACACCTTC.

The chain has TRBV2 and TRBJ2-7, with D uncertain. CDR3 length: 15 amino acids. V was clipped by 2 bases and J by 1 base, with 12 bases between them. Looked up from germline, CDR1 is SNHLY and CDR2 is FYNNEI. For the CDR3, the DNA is TGTGCCAGCAGTGAATCCTACGTGAGGTCCTACGAGCAGTACTTC. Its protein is CASSESYVRSYEQYF. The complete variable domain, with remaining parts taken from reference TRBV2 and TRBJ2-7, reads EPEVTQTPSHQVTQMGQEVILRCVPISNHLYFYWYRQILGQKVEFLVSFYNNEISEKSEIFDDQFSVERPDGSNFTLKIRSTKLEDSAMYFCASSESYVRSYEQYFGPGTRLTVT.

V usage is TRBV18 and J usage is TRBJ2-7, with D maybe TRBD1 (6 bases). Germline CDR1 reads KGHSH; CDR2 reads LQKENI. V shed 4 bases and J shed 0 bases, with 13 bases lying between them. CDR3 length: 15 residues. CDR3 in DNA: TGTGCCAGCTCACGAGGGGGAAGCGGCTCCTACGAGCAGTACTTC. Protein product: CASSRGGSGSYEQYF.

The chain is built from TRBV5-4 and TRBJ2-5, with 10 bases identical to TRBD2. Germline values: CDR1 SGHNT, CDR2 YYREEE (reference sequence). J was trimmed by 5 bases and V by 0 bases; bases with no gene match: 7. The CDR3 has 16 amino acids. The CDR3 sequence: CASSLAEAGGPETQYF. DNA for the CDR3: TGTGCCAGCAGCTTGGCCGAAGCGGGAGGGCCGGAGACCCAGTACTTC.

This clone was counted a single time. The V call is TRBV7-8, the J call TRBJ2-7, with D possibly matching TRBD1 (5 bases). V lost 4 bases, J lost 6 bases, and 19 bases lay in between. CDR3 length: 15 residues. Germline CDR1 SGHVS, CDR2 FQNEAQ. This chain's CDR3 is CASSSGRGATFEQYF. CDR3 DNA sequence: TGTGCCAGCAGCTCAGGAAGGGGCGCGACCTTCGAGCAGTACTTC.

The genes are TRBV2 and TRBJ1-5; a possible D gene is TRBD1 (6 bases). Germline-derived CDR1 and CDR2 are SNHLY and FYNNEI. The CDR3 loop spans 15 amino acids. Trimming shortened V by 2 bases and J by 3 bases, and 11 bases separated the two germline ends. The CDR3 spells CASSESGTHNQPQHF. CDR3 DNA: TGTGCCAGCAGTGAAAGTGGGACACACAATCAGCCCCAGCATTTT. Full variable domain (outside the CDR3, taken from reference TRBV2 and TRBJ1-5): EPEVTQTPSHQVTQMGQEVILRCVPISNHLYFYWYRQILGQKVEFLVSFYNNEISEKSEIFDDQFSVERPDGSNFTLKIRSTKLEDSAMYFCASSESGTHNQPQHFGDGTRLSIL.

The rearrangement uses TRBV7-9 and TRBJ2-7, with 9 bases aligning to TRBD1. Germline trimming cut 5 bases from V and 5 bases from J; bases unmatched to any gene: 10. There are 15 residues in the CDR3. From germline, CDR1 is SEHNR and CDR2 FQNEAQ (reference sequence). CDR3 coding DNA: TGTGCCAGCAGCCGCAGTCCCGGGACAGGGAACGAGCAGTACTTC. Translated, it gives CASSRSPGTGNEQYF. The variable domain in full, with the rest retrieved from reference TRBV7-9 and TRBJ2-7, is DTGVSQNPRHKITKRGQNVTFRCDPISEHNRLYWYRQTLGQGPEFLTYFQNEAQLEKSRLLSDRFSAERPKGSFSTLEIQRTEQGDSAMYLCASSRSPGTGNEQYFGPGTRLTVT.

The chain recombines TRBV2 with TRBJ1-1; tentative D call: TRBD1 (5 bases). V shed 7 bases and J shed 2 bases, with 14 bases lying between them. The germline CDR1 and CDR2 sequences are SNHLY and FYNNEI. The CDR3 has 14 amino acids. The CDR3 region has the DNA TGTGCCAGCAAGGGCGGAAGGGGTAACACTGAAGCTTTCTTT. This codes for CASKGGRGNTEAFF.

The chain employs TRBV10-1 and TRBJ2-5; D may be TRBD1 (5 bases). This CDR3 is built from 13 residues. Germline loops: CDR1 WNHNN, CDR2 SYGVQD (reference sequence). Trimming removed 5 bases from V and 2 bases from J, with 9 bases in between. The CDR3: CASSRQTQETQYF. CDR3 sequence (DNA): TGCGCCAGCAGTCGACAGACGCAAGAGACCCAGTACTTC.

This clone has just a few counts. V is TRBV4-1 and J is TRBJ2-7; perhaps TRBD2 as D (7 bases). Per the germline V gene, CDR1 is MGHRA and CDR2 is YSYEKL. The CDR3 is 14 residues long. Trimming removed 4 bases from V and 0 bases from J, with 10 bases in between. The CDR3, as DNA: TGCGCCAGCAGCCCAGGGGACTACTCCTACGAGCAGTACTTC. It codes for CASSPGDYSYEQYF.

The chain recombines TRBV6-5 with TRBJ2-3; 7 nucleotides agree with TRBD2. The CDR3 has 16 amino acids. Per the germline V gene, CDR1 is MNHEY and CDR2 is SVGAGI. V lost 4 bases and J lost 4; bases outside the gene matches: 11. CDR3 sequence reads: CASSSTRGGGSDTQYF. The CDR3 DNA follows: TGTGCCAGCAGTTCCACCCGCGGGGGTGGCTCAGATACGCAGTATTTT.

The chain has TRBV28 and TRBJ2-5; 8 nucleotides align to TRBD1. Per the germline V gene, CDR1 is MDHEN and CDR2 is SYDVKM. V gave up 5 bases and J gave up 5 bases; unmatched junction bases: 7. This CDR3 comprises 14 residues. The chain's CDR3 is CASSPRQGRETQYF. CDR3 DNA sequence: TGTGCCAGCAGTCCTCGACAGGGGCGGGAGACCCAGTACTTC. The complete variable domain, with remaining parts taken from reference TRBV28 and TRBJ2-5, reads DVKVTQSSRYLVKRTGEKVFLECVQDMDHENMFWYRQDPGLGLRLIYFSYDVKMKEKGDIPEGYSVSREKKERFSLILESASTNQTSMYLCASSPRQGRETQYFGPGTRLLVL.

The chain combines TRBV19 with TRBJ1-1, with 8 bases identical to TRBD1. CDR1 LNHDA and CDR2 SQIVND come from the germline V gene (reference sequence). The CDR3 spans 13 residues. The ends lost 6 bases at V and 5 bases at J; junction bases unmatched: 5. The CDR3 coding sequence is TGTGCCAGTAGCACAGGGGGGGGGACTGAAGCTTTCTTT. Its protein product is CASSTGGGTEAFF.

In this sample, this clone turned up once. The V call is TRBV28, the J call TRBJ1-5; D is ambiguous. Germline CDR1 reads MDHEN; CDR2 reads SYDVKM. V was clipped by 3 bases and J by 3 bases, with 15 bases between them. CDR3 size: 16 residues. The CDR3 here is CASSLMLTGNNQPQHF. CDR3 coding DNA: TGTGCCAGCAGTTTGATGCTGACCGGGAACAATCAGCCCCAGCATTTT. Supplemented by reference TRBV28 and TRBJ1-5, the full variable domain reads DVKVTQSSRYLVKRTGEKVFLECVQDMDHENMFWYRQDPGLGLRLIYFSYDVKMKEKGDIPEGYSVSREKKERFSLILESASTNQTSMYLCASSLMLTGNNQPQHFGDGTRLSIL.

This CDR3 is CASSNLGGSIQYF. DNA for the CDR3: TGTGCCAGCAGCAACCTAGGGGGAAGCATTCAGTACTTC. This chain connects TRBV12-3 or TRBV12-4 to TRBJ2-4; possible D gene TRBD1, 6 bases. The CDR3 length is 13 residues. V gave up 6 bases and J gave up 9 bases, with 15 bases separating them.

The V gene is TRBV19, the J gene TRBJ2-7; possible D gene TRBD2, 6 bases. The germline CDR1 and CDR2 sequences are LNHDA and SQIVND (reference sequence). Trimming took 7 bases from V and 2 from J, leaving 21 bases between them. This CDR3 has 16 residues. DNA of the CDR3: TGTGCCAGTACCTCCGGAGGGGCCAACCCCCCCTACGAGCAGTACTTC. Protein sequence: CASTSGGANPPYEQYF. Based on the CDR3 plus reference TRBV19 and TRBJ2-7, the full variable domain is DGGITQSPKYLFRKEGQNVTLSCEQNLNHDAMYWYRQDPGQGLRLIYYSQIVNDFQKGDIAEGYSVSREKKESFPLTVTSAQKNPTAFYLCASTSGGANPPYEQYFGPGTRLTVT.

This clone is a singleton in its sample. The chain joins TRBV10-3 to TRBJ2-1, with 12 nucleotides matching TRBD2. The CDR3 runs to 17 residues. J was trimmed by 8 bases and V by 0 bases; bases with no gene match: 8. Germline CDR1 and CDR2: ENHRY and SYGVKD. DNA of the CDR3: TGTGCCATCAGTGAGTCGCTAAGGCTAGCGGGAGGGCATGAGCAGTTCTTC. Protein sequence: CAISESLRLAGGHEQFF.

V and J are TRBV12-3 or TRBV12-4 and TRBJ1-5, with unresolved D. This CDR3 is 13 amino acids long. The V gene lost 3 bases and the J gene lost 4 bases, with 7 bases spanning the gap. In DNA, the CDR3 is TGTGCCAGCAGTTTCGCGGGAAATCAGCCCCAGCATTTT. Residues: CASSFAGNQPQHF.

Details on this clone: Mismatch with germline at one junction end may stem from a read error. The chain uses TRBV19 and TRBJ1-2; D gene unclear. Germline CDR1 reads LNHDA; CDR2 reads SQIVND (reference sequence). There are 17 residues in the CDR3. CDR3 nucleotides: TGTGCCAGTAGTATAGGAGGGATCCCCGCTTCTAACTATGGCTACACCTTT. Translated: CASSIGGIPASNYGYTF. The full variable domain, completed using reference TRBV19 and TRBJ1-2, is DGGITQSPKYLFRKEGQNVTLSCEQNLNHDAMYWYRQDPGQGLRLIYYSQIVNDFQKGDIAEGYSVSREKKESFPLTVTSAQKNPTAFYLCASSIGGIPASNYGYTFGSGTRLTVV.

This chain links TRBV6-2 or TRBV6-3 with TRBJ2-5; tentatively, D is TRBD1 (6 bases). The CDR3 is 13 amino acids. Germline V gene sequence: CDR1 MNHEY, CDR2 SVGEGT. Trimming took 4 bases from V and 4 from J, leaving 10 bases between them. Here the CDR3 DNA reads TGTGCCAGCAGTTTCCAGGGGCCAGAGACCCAGTACTTC. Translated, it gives CASSFQGPETQYF.

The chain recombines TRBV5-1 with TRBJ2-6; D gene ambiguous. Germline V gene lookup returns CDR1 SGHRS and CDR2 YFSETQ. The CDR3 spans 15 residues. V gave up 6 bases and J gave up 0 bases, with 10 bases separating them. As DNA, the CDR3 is TGCGCCAGCACGCTAAGCCTCTCTGGGGCCAACGTCCTGACTTTC. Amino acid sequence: CASTLSLSGANVLTF.

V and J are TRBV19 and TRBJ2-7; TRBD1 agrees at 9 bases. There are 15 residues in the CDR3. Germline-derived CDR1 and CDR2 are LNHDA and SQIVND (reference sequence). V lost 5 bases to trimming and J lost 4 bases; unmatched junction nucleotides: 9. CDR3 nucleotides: TGTGCCAGTAGTGACCGGACAGGGGCGAGGTACGAGCAGTACTTC. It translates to CASSDRTGARYEQYF.

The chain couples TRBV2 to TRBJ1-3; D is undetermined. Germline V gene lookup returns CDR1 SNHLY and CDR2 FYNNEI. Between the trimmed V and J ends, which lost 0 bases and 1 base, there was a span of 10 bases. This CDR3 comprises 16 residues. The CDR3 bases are TGTGCCAGCAGTGAAGCGCCGCGGGCGTCTGGAAACACCATATATTTT. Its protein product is CASSEAPRASGNTIYF.

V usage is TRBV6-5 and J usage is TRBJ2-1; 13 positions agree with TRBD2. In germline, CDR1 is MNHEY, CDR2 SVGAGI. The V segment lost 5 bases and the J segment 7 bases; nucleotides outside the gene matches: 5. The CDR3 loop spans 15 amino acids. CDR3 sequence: CASSPGTSGKNEQFF. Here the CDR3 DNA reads TGTGCCAGCAGTCCAGGGACTAGCGGGAAGAATGAGCAGTTCTTC.

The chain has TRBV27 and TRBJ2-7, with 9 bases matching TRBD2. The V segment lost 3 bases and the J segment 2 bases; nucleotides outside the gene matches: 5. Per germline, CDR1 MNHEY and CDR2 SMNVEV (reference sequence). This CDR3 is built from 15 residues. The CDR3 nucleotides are TGTGCCAGCAGTTTCTCAGCGGGAGGTACCTACGAGCAGTACTTC. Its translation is CASSFSAGGTYEQYF.

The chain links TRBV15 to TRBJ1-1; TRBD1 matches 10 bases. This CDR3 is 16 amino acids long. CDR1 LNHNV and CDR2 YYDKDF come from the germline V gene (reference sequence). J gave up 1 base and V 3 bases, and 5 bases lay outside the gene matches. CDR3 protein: CATSRVDRGRNTEAFF. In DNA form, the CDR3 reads TGTGCCACCAGCAGGGTCGACAGGGGGCGGAACACTGAAGCTTTCTTT.

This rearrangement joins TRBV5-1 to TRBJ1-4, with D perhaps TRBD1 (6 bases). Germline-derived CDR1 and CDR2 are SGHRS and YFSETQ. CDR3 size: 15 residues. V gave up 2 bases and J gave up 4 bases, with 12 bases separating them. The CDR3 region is CASSLRGGLNEKLFF. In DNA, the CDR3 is TGCGCCAGCAGCTTAAGGGGGGGCCTTAATGAAAAACTGTTTTTT.

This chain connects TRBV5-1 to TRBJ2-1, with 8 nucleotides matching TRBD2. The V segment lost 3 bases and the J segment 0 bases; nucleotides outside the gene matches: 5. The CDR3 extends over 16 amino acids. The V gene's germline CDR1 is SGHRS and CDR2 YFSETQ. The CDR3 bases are TGCGCCAGCAGCTATATAGCGGGGAGCTCCTACAATGAGCAGTTCTTC. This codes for CASSYIAGSSYNEQFF.